The 9 T cell receptor beta chains listed next were all sequenced from one sample in a study of blood T cell repertoires in COVID-19. The repertoire was sequenced with immunoSEQ multiplex PCR; TCRdb's copy has only in-frame clones and lacks some. The profile covers about 120,000 clones, with 86% appearing a single time and over 9.5% taken by the ten largest. Sequencing used peripheral blood. The receptors stem from a woman in her seventies with COVID-19, enrolled during active disease.

This chain connects TRBV7-9 to TRBJ1-2; the D is unclear. Germline assignment: CDR1 SEHNR and CDR2 FQNEAQ (reference sequence). V gave up 3 bases and J gave up 8 bases, with 10 bases separating them. The CDR3 extends over 12 amino acids. The CDR3 DNA reads TGTGCCAGCAGCTTCGGGAAGGACGGCTACACCTTC. It is translated as CASSFGKDGYTF.

The rearrangement links TRBV11-2 to TRBJ1-1, with D uncertain. The CDR3 covers 14 residues. V shed 6 bases and J shed 4 bases, with 15 bases lying between them. In germline, CDR1 is SGHAT, CDR2 FQNNGV. The CDR3, as DNA: TGTGCCAGCAGACCTACGGGGTCGGTCACTGAAGCTTTCTTT. Its protein product is CASRPTGSVTEAFF.

The J gene is TRBJ2-5, the V gene TRBV6-5; the match to TRBD2 covers 10 bases. This CDR3 is built from 14 residues. V gave up 7 bases and J gave up 2 bases; unmatched junction bases: 4. Germline assignment: CDR1 MNHEY and CDR2 SVGAGI. The CDR3 DNA reads as TGTGCCAGCAATAGCGGGGGGCGGCAAGAGACCCAGTACTTC. Translating gives CASNSGGRQETQYF.

The gene calls are TRBV7-2 and TRBJ1-6; TRBD1 is a possible D gene (5 bases). Germline V gene lookup returns CDR1 SGHTA and CDR2 FQGNSA. The length of the CDR3 is 11 residues. The DNA of the CDR3 is TGTGCAAAGGGGAATAATTCACCCCTCCACTTT. It codes for CAKGNNSPLHF.

The gene calls are TRBV7-8 and TRBJ2-5, with 10 bases identical to TRBD2. Germline V lookup: CDR1 SGHVS, CDR2 FQNEAQ. J was trimmed by 5 bases and V by 2 bases; bases with no gene match: 8. CDR3 length: 16 amino acids. The CDR3 loop reads CASSLMSGGAGETQYF. As DNA, the CDR3 is TGTGCCAGCAGCTTAATGAGCGGGGGGGCCGGTGAGACCCAGTACTTC.

The V call is TRBV6-4, the J call TRBJ2-2; the match to TRBD1 covers 7 bases. CDR3 length: 14 amino acids. V lost 2 bases to trimming and J lost 3 bases; unmatched junction nucleotides: 0. The germline V gene has CDR1 MRHNA and CDR2 SNTAGT. The CDR3 spells CASSDGQDTGELFF. DNA of the CDR3: TGTGCCAGCAGTGACGGACAGGACACCGGGGAGCTGTTTTTT.

V and J are TRBV7-8 and TRBJ2-7, with D possibly being TRBD1 (5 bases). The germline CDR1 and CDR2 sequences are SGHVS and FQNEAQ. The CDR3 runs to 15 residues. The ends were cut back, 7 bases at V and 2 bases at J, with 18 bases in the middle. The CDR3 DNA reads as TGTGCCAGCACCCCACAGGTCCTTCTAGCCTACGAGCAGTACTTC. Amino acids: CASTPQVLLAYEQYF. The full variable domain, with the rest looked up from reference TRBV7-8 and TRBJ2-7, is GAGVSQSPRYKVAKRGQDVALRCDPISGHVSLFWYQQALGQGPEFLTYFQNEAQLDKSGLPSDRFFAERPEGSVSTLKIQRTQQEDSAVYLCASTPQVLLAYEQYFGPGTRLTVT.

This clone was seen just once. The chain combines TRBV5-1 with TRBJ2-5, with D tentatively TRBD1 (5 bases). The CDR3 covers 17 residues. Per the germline V gene, CDR1 is SGHRS and CDR2 is YFSETQ. V lost 0 bases and J lost 4, with 19 bases in between. The CDR3, as DNA: TGCGCCAGCAGCTTGGCCAGGAGATCCACCCAGGGAGAGACCCAGTACTTC. Protein product: CASSLARRSTQGETQYF.

The chain carries TRBV10-1 and TRBJ2-1; TRBD1 aligns across 7 bases. Trimming removed 5 bases from V and 3 bases from J; junction bases left unmatched: 7. This CDR3 contains 15 residues. CDR1 and CDR2 (germline): WNHNN, SYGVQD (reference sequence). The CDR3 reads CASSPQGFLYNEQFF. CDR3 sequence (DNA): TGCGCCAGCAGTCCACAGGGGTTCCTCTACAATGAGCAGTTCTTC.